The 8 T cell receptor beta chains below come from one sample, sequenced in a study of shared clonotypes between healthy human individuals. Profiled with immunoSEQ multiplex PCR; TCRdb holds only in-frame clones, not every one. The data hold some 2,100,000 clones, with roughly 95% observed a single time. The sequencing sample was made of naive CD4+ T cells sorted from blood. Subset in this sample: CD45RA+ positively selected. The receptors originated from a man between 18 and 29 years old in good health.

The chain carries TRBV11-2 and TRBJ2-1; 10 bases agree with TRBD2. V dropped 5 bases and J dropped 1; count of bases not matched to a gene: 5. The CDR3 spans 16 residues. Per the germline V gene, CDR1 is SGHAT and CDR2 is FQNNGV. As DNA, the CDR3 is TGTGCCAGCAGCAAACTAGCGGGGCTTTCCTACAATGAGCAGTTCTTC. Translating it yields CASSKLAGLSYNEQFF.

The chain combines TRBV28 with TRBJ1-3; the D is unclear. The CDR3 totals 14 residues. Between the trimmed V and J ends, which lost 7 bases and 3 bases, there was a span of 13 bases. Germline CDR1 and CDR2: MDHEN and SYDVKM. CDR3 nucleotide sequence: TGTGCCAGCAAAGGAAGCATCGATGGAAACACCATATATTTT. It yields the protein CASKGSIDGNTIYF.

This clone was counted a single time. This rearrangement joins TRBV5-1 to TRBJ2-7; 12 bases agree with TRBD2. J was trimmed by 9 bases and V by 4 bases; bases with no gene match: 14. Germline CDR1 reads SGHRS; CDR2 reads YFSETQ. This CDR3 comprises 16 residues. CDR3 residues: CASSLRTSGTPEGQYF. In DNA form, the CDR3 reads TGCGCCAGCAGCCTTAGGACTAGCGGGACCCCGGAGGGGCAGTACTTC. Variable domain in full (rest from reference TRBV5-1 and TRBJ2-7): KAGVTQTPRYLIKTRGQQVTLSCSPISGHRSVSWYQQTPGQGLQFLFEYFSETQRNKGNFPGRFSGRQFSNSRSEMNVSTLELGDSALYLCASSLRTSGTPEGQYFGPGTRLTVT.

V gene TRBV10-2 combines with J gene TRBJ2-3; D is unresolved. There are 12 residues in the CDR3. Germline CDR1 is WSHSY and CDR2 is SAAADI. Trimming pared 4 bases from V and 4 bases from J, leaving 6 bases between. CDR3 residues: CASSGQADTQYF. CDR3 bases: TGCGCCAGCAGTGGTCAAGCAGATACGCAGTATTTT.

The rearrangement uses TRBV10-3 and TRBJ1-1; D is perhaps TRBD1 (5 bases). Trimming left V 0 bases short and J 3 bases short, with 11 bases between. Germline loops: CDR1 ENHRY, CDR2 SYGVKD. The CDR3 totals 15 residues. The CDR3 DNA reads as TGTGCCATCAGTGAGTCGAATCAGGGATACACTGAAGCTTTCTTT. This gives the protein CAISESNQGYTEAFF.

DNA of the CDR3: TGTGCCAGCAGCCCTAGCGGGCAAGTAGATACGCAGTATTTT. Translated, it gives CASSPSGQVDTQYF. The rearrangement uses TRBV7-9 and TRBJ2-3; 8 nucleotides match TRBD2. CDR1 SEHNR and CDR2 FQNEAQ come from the germline V gene (reference sequence). V trimming: 5 bases; J trimming: 5 bases; junction bases outside the gene matches: 6. The CDR3 length is 14 residues.

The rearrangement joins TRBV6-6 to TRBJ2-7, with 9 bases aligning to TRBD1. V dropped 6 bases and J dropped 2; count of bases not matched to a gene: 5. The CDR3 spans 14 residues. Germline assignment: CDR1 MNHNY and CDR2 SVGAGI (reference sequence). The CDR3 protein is CASRLGQGTYEQYF. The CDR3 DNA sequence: TGTGCCAGCAGATTGGGACAGGGCACCTACGAGCAGTACTTC.

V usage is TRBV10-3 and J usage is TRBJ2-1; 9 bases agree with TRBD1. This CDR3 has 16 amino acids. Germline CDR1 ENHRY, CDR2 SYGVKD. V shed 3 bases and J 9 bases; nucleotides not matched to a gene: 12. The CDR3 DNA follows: TGTGCCATCAGTGATAGCCGGGACAGGGTACACTCTGAGCAGTTCTTC. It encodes CAISDSRDRVHSEQFF.